This T cell receptor beta chain was recorded in a study of control samples from healthy donors and cancer patients (dated by TCRdb to 2018 to 2021). Comment on this clone: What this receptor recognizes is not known. No per-base quality is available; no much larger clone lies one base away.

The method was the immunoSEQ multiplex PCR assay. TCRdb carries this immuneACCESS record with in-frame sequences only. Its versions omit some clonotypes, under half of them owing to an unresolved V gene in the studies checked, with the rest unexplained. This sample gives around 130,000 clones in total; approximately 90% of them show up just once. The ten biggest clones cover roughly 3.2% of the sample. The sequenced sample was blood. The TCR was taken from a man in his fifties in good health.

CDR3 protein: CAWSGKRTDHRGYTF. The sequence in DNA is TGTGCCTGGAGTGGAAAGCGGACAGACCATCGGGGCTACACCTTC. The V and J segments used are TRBV30 and TRBJ1-2; a weak D assignment points to TRBD1 (6 bases agree). CDR1 and CDR2 are read off the germline V gene (reference sequence) as GTSNPN and SVGIG. The CDR3 goes from the cysteine to the phenylalanine over 15 residues. CDR3 DNA is the only sequence kept; it has 45 bases, read in frame from the first base. The trim is 1 base for V and 8 bases for J, with a gap of 20 bases between the germline ends. Joined to the reference TRBV30 and TRBJ1-2 proteins, this CDR3 gives the full variable domain: SQTIHQWPATLVQPVGSPLSLECTVEGTSNPNLYWYRQAAGRGLQLLFYSVGIGQISSEVPQNLSASRPQDRQFILSSKKLLLSDSGFYLCAWSGKRTDHRGYTFGSGTRLTVV.